The 2 T cell receptor beta chains reported below all come from one sample, sequenced in a study of T-cell reconstitution after alpha-beta-depleted transplantation in children (dated by TCRdb to 2016 to 2018). The method was PCR. TCRdb names Illumina HiSeq 2500 as the instrument used. To normalize quantification of the TCRbeta repertoire, the TCR libraries were built with molecular barcoding that relied on unique molecular identifiers. The public reads were run again by TCRdb, first through fastp at Q25 and then through MiXCR, and only productive beta chains were kept. When rows share a CDR3 protein, they turn into one entry using the most common DNA and genes. Here the sample has about 420,000 distinct CDR3 sequences; roughly a tenth occur a single time. Together, the top ten hold roughly 6% of the sample. This sample comprised PBMCs from the stem cell graft donor, obtained from the stem cell graft. Receptors were obtained from a human donor who donated a stem cell graft to a child with acute myeloid leukemia.

This clonotype was recorded at least ten times. V and J are TRBV27 and TRBJ2-2; 7 nucleotides match TRBD1. CDR3 length equals 13 residues. Losses at the gene ends were 6 bases for V and 6 bases for J; bases not matched to a gene: 4. Germline CDR1 and CDR2: MNHEY and SMNVEV (reference sequence). The CDR3, as DNA: TGTGCCAGCAGGGGCCAGGGGGCCGGGGAGCTGTTTTTT. Its translation: CASRGQGAGELFF.

The CDR3 loop is CASSNPWTAPSKGANVLTF. Written as DNA, the CDR3 is TGTGCCAGCAGTAACCCCTGGACAGCACCTTCCAAAGGGGCCAACGTCCTGACTTTC. This chain joins TRBV12-3 or TRBV12-4 and TRBJ2-6, with TRBD1 as a possible D gene (6 bases). Trimming left V 5 bases short and J 4 bases short, with 24 bases between. CDR3 length: 19 residues.